The 25 T cell receptor beta chains listed next were all sequenced from one sample in a study of T cells in Graves' hyperthyroidism and ophthalmopathy (dated 2019 in TCRdb). Receptor libraries were prepared by multiplex PCR. Instrument used: Illumina HiSeq 2000. The TCR beta CDR3 regions were amplified from RNA transcripts. A first-round RT-PCR of the TCR CDR3 used the HTBI primer set with the Qiagen OneStep RT-PCR kit. TCRdb reworked the public reads: Q25 trimming with fastp, MiXCR clone assembly, productive beta chains retained. Here each entry gathers all rows of one CDR3 protein and keeps the most common genes and DNA. This sample has some 500,000 distinct CDR3 sequences in its table, and approximately 15% of those were observed once. Together, the top ten hold around 17% of the sample. Material for sequencing was blood. These receptors came from a woman between 18 and 29 years old with Graves' hyperthyroidism.

The table lists this clonotype with a few counts. V gene TRBV9 combines with J gene TRBJ2-7; D may be TRBD1 (6 bases). The germline V gene has CDR1 SGDLS and CDR2 YYNGEE. The CDR3 contains 15 residues. Trimming left V 4 bases short and J 3 bases short, with 17 bases between. The CDR3 sequence: CASSPLGTLSYEQYF. The CDR3 DNA reads TGTGCCAGCAGCCCCCTCGGGACACTAAGCTACGAGCAGTACTTC.

This clonotype has only one observation. The rearrangement joins TRBV20-1 to TRBJ2-1; 12 nucleotides agree with TRBD2. J lost 7 bases, V lost 0 bases, and 10 bases had no gene match. The CDR3 length is 17 residues. Germline lookup yields CDR1 DFQATT and CDR2 SNEGSKA (reference sequence). The CDR3: CSARDRGVGTSGNEQFF. CDR3 sequence (DNA): TGCAGTGCTAGAGATCGGGGGGTAGGGACTAGCGGGAATGAGCAGTTCTTC.

This clonotype was observed at least ten times. The genes are TRBV11-2 and TRBJ1-1, with D uncertain. Per germline, CDR1 SGHAT and CDR2 FQNNGV. The V and J ends lost 5 bases and 11 bases respectively, with 12 bases between them. The CDR3 runs to 11 residues. CDR3 DNA sequence: TGTGCCAGCAGCCCCGCCCGTGGGGCTTTCTTT. Encoded protein: CASSPARGAFF.

This clonotype has ten or more counts. The chain combines TRBV14 with TRBJ2-5; D possibly corresponds to TRBD1 (6 bases). With 1 base removed from V and 2 bases from J, the gap between germline ends came to 11 bases. Per germline, CDR1 SGHDN and CDR2 FVKESK. The CDR3 loop spans 15 amino acids. The CDR3 bases are TGTGCCAGCAGCCAAGGAGGGCAGGGGCAAGAGACCCAGTACTTC. The encoded protein is CASSQGGQGQETQYF.

The gene calls are TRBV7-7 and TRBJ2-1; TRBD2 matches 7 bases. The ends lost 2 bases at V and 7 bases at J; junction bases unmatched: 5. The CDR3 covers 14 residues. CDR1 SSHAT and CDR2 FNYEAQ come from the germline V gene (reference sequence). CDR3 amino acids: CASSLSSGENEQFF. In DNA, the CDR3 is TGTGCCAGCAGCTTATCTAGCGGAGAAAATGAGCAGTTCTTC.

This clonotype has ten or more counts. The rearrangement uses TRBV7-9 and TRBJ2-5; D is unclear. This CDR3 is 14 amino acids long. Trimming took off 1 base at V and 4 bases at J, with 10 bases between the two ends. Per the germline V gene, CDR1 is SEHNR and CDR2 is FQNEAQ (reference sequence). The CDR3 DNA reads as TGTGCCAGCAGCTTAGAAGTAGTAGCAGAGACCCAGTACTTC. This translates into CASSLEVVAETQYF.

This clonotype was seen repeatedly, ten times or more. This chain links TRBV7-9 with TRBJ1-1; 9 nucleotides match TRBD1. V was clipped by 2 bases and J by 11 bases; unmatched bases: 9. Germline lookup yields CDR1 SEHNR and CDR2 FQNEAQ (reference sequence). This CDR3 is 14 amino acids long. CDR3 DNA sequence: TGTGCCAGCAGCTTATCGGCGGGACAGGGCAGGGCTTTCTTT. Residues: CASSLSAGQGRAFF.

DNA of the CDR3: TGTGCCACCAGCACCGGGACAGGGGACACTGAAGCTTTCTTT. The encoded protein is CATSTGTGDTEAFF. This chain links TRBV15 with TRBJ1-1, with TRBD1 matching 10 bases. This CDR3 is 14 amino acids long. With 4 bases clipped from V and 3 bases from J, the junction kept 2 bases outside the gene matches. In germline, CDR1 is LNHNV, CDR2 YYDKDF (reference sequence).

This clonotype has a handful of counts. The chain recombines TRBV6-2 or TRBV6-3 with TRBJ2-7, with 9 bases that match TRBD2. CDR1 and CDR2 from the germline V gene are MNHEY and SVGEGT. Trimming took 7 bases from V and 5 from J; bases not matched to a gene: 9. This CDR3 spans 14 amino acids. The CDR3 spells CASNLIAGVHEQYF. The CDR3 DNA is TGTGCCAGCAACTTAATAGCGGGAGTCCACGAGCAGTACTTC.

This clonotype was recorded a few times. J is TRBJ2-3 and V is TRBV5-1; possibly TRBD2 for D (5 bases). Germline V CDR1 and CDR2: SGHRS, YFSETQ. Trimming stripped 4 bases from V and 3 bases from J, with 18 bases between. CDR3 length equals 16 residues. CDR3 DNA sequence: TGCGCCAGCAGCCTAGCCCTTAGTGTTGAGACAGATACGCAGTATTTT. Translation gives CASSLALSVETDTQYF.

This clonotype was seen more than once but under ten times. The chain links TRBV9 to TRBJ1-2; tentatively, D is TRBD1 (6 bases). V lost 0 bases to trimming and J lost 8 bases, with 14 bases between them. CDR1 is SGDLS, CDR2 YYNGEE, per germline. The CDR3 sequence is 14 residues long. In DNA form, the CDR3 reads TGTGCCAGCAGCGTAGCCTTACAGGGCGGCGGCTACACCTTC. Translating gives CASSVALQGGGYTF.

The sample holds many counts of this clonotype. The J gene is TRBJ1-5, the V gene TRBV4-1; 10 nucleotides line up with TRBD1. CDR3 length equals 16 residues. The germline CDR1 and CDR2 sequences are MGHRA and YSYEKL. V was pared by 2 bases and J by 2 bases, with 3 bases of the junction left unmatched. CDR3 sequence (DNA): TGCGCCAGCAGCCAACCCGGACAGGGGGGCAATCAGCCCCAGCATTTT. Its protein product is CASSQPGQGGNQPQHF.

This clonotype has just a few counts. The rearrangement links TRBV29-1 to TRBJ2-7, with TRBD2 matching 7 bases. The CDR3 length is 13 residues. The ends lost 3 bases at V and 2 bases at J; junction bases unmatched: 4. CDR1 is SQVTM and CDR2 is ANQGSEA in the germline V gene. Here the CDR3 DNA reads TGCAGCGTTGACGGTGGGGGGGCCTACGAGCAGTACTTC. This sequence encodes CSVDGGGAYEQYF.

The gene calls are TRBV7-2 and TRBJ2-1, with TRBD2 matching 14 bases. Trimming cost V 0 bases and J 6 bases; bases outside gene matches: 1. Germline V lookup: CDR1 SGHTA, CDR2 FQGNSA. This CDR3 is built from 16 residues. CDR3 DNA: TGTGCCAGCAGCTTAGCGGGACTAGCGGGAGCCAATGAGCAGTTCTTC. This encodes CASSLAGLAGANEQFF.

There are a few counts of this clonotype. This chain connects TRBV18 to TRBJ2-5; 8 bases match TRBD2. This CDR3 comprises 14 residues. V was clipped by 3 bases and J by 5 bases; unmatched bases: 5. CDR1 KGHSH and CDR2 LQKENI come from the germline V gene. This CDR3 reads CASSPVSGSETQYF. The CDR3 nucleotides are TGTGCCAGCTCACCGGTCAGCGGGAGTGAGACCCAGTACTTC. The complete variable domain, with remaining parts taken from reference TRBV18 and TRBJ2-5, reads NAGVMQNPRHLVRRRGQEARLRCSPMKGHSHVYWYRQLPEEGLKFMVYLQKENIIDESGMPKERFSAEFPKEGPSILRIQQVVRGDSAAYFCASSPVSGSETQYFGPGTRLLVL.

This clonotype was seen repeatedly, ten times or more. The CDR3 DNA sequence: TGCGCCAGCAGCTTTATGACGCTTAGCACAGATACGCAGTATTTT. As protein: CASSFMTLSTDTQYF. The chain carries TRBV5-1 and TRBJ2-3; D is unclear. V lost 2 bases and J 0 bases, leaving 10 bases between the germline ends. CDR3 size: 15 residues. Per germline, CDR1 SGHRS and CDR2 YFSETQ.

This clonotype was counted many times. The chain combines TRBV12-3 or TRBV12-4 with TRBJ1-2; TRBD1 matches at 8 bases. Germline trimming cut 7 bases from V and 4 bases from J; bases unmatched to any gene: 5. The CDR3 is 13 residues long. CDR3 DNA: TGTGCCAGCACATTAACAGGGGGCTATGGCTACACCTTC. Its protein product is CASTLTGGYGYTF.

This clonotype was seen more than once but under ten times. The rearrangement joins TRBV19 to TRBJ1-1; D might be TRBD1 (5 bases). This CDR3 comprises 16 residues. CDR1 and CDR2 from the germline V gene are LNHDA and SQIVND (reference sequence). V was pared by 2 bases and J by 4 bases, with 17 bases between. The CDR3 DNA reads as TGTGCCAGTAGTATACAGGGAAATAAGATGAGCACTGAAGCTTTCTTT. This gives the protein CASSIQGNKMSTEAFF.

This clonotype was seen at least ten times. The V call is TRBV6-2 or TRBV6-3, the J call TRBJ2-1, with D perhaps TRBD1 (7 bases). With 5 bases removed from V and 7 bases from J, the gap between germline ends came to 15 bases. Germline loops: CDR1 MNHEY, CDR2 SVGEGT. The CDR3 is made up of 14 amino acids. The CDR3 DNA reads TGTGCCAGCAGTGGAGATCAGGGGGGTAATGAGCAGTTCTTC. Residues: CASSGDQGGNEQFF.

The sample holds many counts of this clonotype. The chain has TRBV20-1 and TRBJ2-1; either TRBD1 or TRBD2 may fit D (7 bases each). The CDR3 length is 15 residues. The ends were cut back, 0 bases at V and 7 bases at J, with 16 bases in the middle. Germline lookup yields CDR1 DFQATT and CDR2 SNEGSKA (reference sequence). CDR3 coding DNA: TGCAGTGCTAGAGATAGCAGGGGGGGAAGGAATGAGCAGTTCTTC. It specifies CSARDSRGGRNEQFF.

This clonotype has at least ten counts. This rearrangement joins TRBV6-2 or TRBV6-3 to TRBJ1-1; D gene uncertain. The CDR3 has 12 residues. Germline assignment: CDR1 MNHEY and CDR2 SVGEGT. V lost 6 bases, J lost 4 bases, and 9 bases lay in between. This CDR3 is CASSRSGTEAFF. The CDR3 nucleotides are TGTGCCAGCAGCCGTTCGGGCACTGAAGCTTTCTTT.

The rearrangement joins TRBV28 to TRBJ1-2; D unresolved. Trimming removed 3 bases at V and 4 bases at J, with 6 bases between. Germline CDR1 and CDR2: MDHEN and SYDVKM. CDR3 size: 12 residues. DNA for the CDR3: TGTGCCAGCAGTTTTTCCACCTATGGCTACACCTTC. It codes for CASSFSTYGYTF.

The chain uses TRBV9 and TRBJ1-1; 9 positions agree with TRBD1. Germline-derived CDR1 and CDR2 are SGDLS and YYNGEE. The CDR3 loop spans 15 amino acids. The V gene end was trimmed by 6 bases and the J gene end by 4 bases; junction bases not matched to a gene: 10. CDR3 bases: TGTGCCAGCACCCCATTTGGGACAGGGTCCACTGAAGCTTTCTTT. Encoded protein: CASTPFGTGSTEAFF.

The table lists this clonotype with many counts. The V gene is TRBV7-8, the J gene TRBJ2-2, with TRBD2 matching 10 bases. The length of the CDR3 is 17 residues. With V trimmed by 2 bases and J by 7 bases, 10 bases remained unmatched. Germline V gene sequence: CDR1 SGHVS, CDR2 FQNEAQ. The DNA of the CDR3 is TGTGCCAGCAGCTTAATAGCTAGCGGGAGTGGGAGCGGGGAGCTGTTTTTT. Protein sequence: CASSLIASGSGSGELFF. Together with reference TRBV7-8 and TRBJ2-2, the CDR3 gives the full variable domain: GAGVSQSPRYKVAKRGQDVALRCDPISGHVSLFWYQQALGQGPEFLTYFQNEAQLDKSGLPSDRFFAERPEGSVSTLKIQRTQQEDSAVYLCASSLIASGSGSGELFFGEGSRLTVL.

This clonotype was detected ten times or more. This rearrangement joins TRBV30 to TRBJ2-1, with 7 positions matching TRBD2. V shed 3 bases, J shed 4 bases, and the junction held 6 bases outside the gene matches. Germline V gene sequence: CDR1 GTSNPN, CDR2 SVGIG (reference sequence). This CDR3 region has 14 residues. CDR3 coding DNA: TGTGCCTGGAGGCTGGCGGGAGTTTACAATGAGCAGTTCTTC. It yields the protein CAWRLAGVYNEQFF.